This entry lists 17 T cell receptor beta chains sequenced from one sample in a study of T cells after yellow fever vaccination. TCRdb used MiXCR to reprocess the 5' RACE reads, holding one entry per CDR3 protein. In the table there are some 240,000 distinct CDR3 sequences, about 3.9% of which are singletons. The sequencing here drew on PBMCs, taken 15 days after the yellow fever booster vaccination. The receptors derive from a man between 18 and 35 years old who received the YFV17D yellow fever vaccine.

With regard to this clonotype: One base away lies a much larger clone, so this may be a sequencing read error. The V gene is TRBV2, the J gene TRBJ2-3; D uncertain. The CDR3 covers 11 residues. Deletions cut 8 bases from V and 2 bases from J, with 5 bases between. The germline gives CDR1 SNHLY, CDR2 FYNNEI. CDR3 sequence reads: CASYDTDTQYF. CDR3 bases: TGTGCCAGCTATGACACAGATACGCAGTATTTT.

This clonotype was recorded many times. V is TRBV6-2 or TRBV6-3 and J is TRBJ2-2, with D possibly being TRBD2 (5 bases). V dropped 7 bases and J dropped 2 bases, with 11 bases sitting between them. This CDR3 is built from 14 residues. Germline assignment: CDR1 MNHEY and CDR2 SVGEGT. The CDR3 DNA sequence: TGTGCCAGCACTAAACTAGAAAACACCGGGGAGCTGTTTTTT. Translating gives CASTKLENTGELFF.

Many counts were recorded for this clonotype. The rearrangement joins TRBV28 to TRBJ2-7; 9 nucleotides match TRBD2. V was clipped by 8 bases and J by 2 bases; unmatched bases: 10. Germline values: CDR1 MDHEN, CDR2 SYDVKM. The CDR3 has 15 residues. The CDR3 DNA is TGTGCCAGCCCGAGTGAAGCGGGGGGCGCCTACGAGCAGTACGTC. It specifies CASPSEAGGAYEQYV.

In this sample, this clonotype turned up many times. V is TRBV5-1 and J is TRBJ1-1; D might be TRBD1 (6 bases). V dropped 1 base and J dropped 3 bases, with 19 bases sitting between them. The CDR3 is made up of 17 amino acids. Germline V CDR1 and CDR2: SGHRS, YFSETQ. The CDR3 region has the DNA TGCGCCAGCAGCTTGTTCCCCCTCAGGGGAGGTGACACTGAAGCTTTCTTT. This sequence encodes CASSLFPLRGGDTEAFF.

The chain uses TRBV19 and TRBJ1-3; D perhaps matches TRBD1 (5 bases). CDR1 is LNHDA and CDR2 is SQIVND in the germline V gene (reference sequence). V dropped 1 base and J dropped 2 bases, with 9 bases sitting between them. The CDR3 has 15 amino acids. CDR3 nucleotide sequence: TGTGCCAGTAGTATAGGCTCGGGGGCTGGAAACACCATATATTTT. This encodes CASSIGSGAGNTIYF. The full variable domain, its missing parts supplied by reference TRBV19 and TRBJ1-3, is DGGITQSPKYLFRKEGQNVTLSCEQNLNHDAMYWYRQDPGQGLRLIYYSQIVNDFQKGDIAEGYSVSREKKESFPLTVTSAQKNPTAFYLCASSIGSGAGNTIYFGEGSWLTVV.

As concerns this clonotype: A junction boundary mismatches the germline segment, possibly from a read error. The chain links TRBV27 to TRBJ2-6; D is undetermined. Per the germline V gene, CDR1 is MNHEY and CDR2 is SMNVEV (reference sequence). The CDR3 is 13 residues long. CDR3 bases: TGTGCCAGCAGCCTTTCTGCGGCCAACGTCCTGACTTTC. It translates to CASSLSAANVLTF. Together with reference TRBV27 and TRBJ2-6, the CDR3 gives the full variable domain: EAQVTQNPRYLITVTGKKLTVTCSQNMNHEYMSWYRQDPGLGLRQIYYSMNVEVTDKGDVPEGYKVSRKEKRNFPLILESPSPNQTSLYFCASSLSAANVLTFGAGSRLTVL.

This clonotype was picked up many times. The genes are TRBV6-5 and TRBJ1-1, with 7 nucleotides matching TRBD1. The trim removed 6 bases at V and 5 bases at J, leaving 9 bases unmatched. From germline, CDR1 is MNHEY and CDR2 SVGAGI. This CDR3 region has 14 residues. The CDR3 loop is CASRLQGSGTEAFF. In DNA form, the CDR3 reads TGTGCCAGCAGATTACAGGGGTCGGGAACTGAAGCTTTCTTT.

CDR3 in amino acids: CASSYLQGFGNYGYTF. Here the CDR3 DNA reads TGTGCCAGCAGCTACCTGCAGGGGTTCGGGAACTATGGCTACACCTTC. The V and J genes are TRBV6-5 and TRBJ1-2; D might be TRBD1 (6 bases). Germline V lookup: CDR1 MNHEY, CDR2 SVGAGI. V shed 6 bases and J shed 2 bases, with 19 bases lying between them. There are 16 residues in the CDR3.

The sample holds many counts of this clonotype. The chain couples TRBV7-9 to TRBJ1-3; D gene uncertain. From germline, CDR1 is SEHNR and CDR2 FQNEAQ (reference sequence). This CDR3 contains 15 residues. Trimming left V 5 bases short and J 3 bases short, with 14 bases between. CDR3 bases: TGTGCCAGCAGCCCTCTTGTGGGGAGTGGAAACACCATATATTTT. This codes for CASSPLVGSGNTIYF.

There are many counts of this clonotype. The chain has TRBV6-2 or TRBV6-3 and TRBJ2-7; weak D call: TRBD2 (7 bases). The CDR3 totals 16 residues. Between the trimmed V and J ends, which lost 6 bases and 4 bases, there was a span of 22 bases. Germline CDR1 MNHEY, CDR2 SVGEGT. CDR3 protein: CASRPDRGAYGYEQYV. The CDR3 DNA reads TGTGCCAGCAGGCCCGACCGGGGGGCATACGGGTACGAGCAGTACGTC.

Many counts were recorded for this clonotype. DNA for the CDR3: TGTGCCAGCAGTTTAGAACAGGGCATTGGCGCATTGGATTCACCCCTCCACTTT. This translates into CASSLEQGIGALDSPLHF. The chain couples TRBV12-3 or TRBV12-4 to TRBJ1-6, with a tentative D call TRBD1 (6 bases). The CDR3 has 18 residues. The ends were cut back, 1 base at V and 8 bases at J, with 21 bases in the middle.

Ten or more counts support this clonotype. This chain joins TRBV3-1 and TRBJ1-2; unclear D gene. There are 13 residues in the CDR3. The germline gives CDR1 LGHDT, CDR2 YNNKEL (reference sequence). Between the trimmed V and J ends, which lost 3 bases and 4 bases, there was a span of 9 bases. The CDR3 reads CASSQPDVYGYTF. Written as DNA, the CDR3 is TGTGCCAGCAGCCAGCCCGACGTCTATGGCTACACCTTC.

The chain has TRBV3-1 and TRBJ2-6, with a possible D match to TRBD1 (6 bases). The V and J ends lost 4 bases and 1 base respectively, with 11 bases between them. This CDR3 comprises 16 residues. CDR1 and CDR2 from the germline V gene are LGHDT and YNNKEL (reference sequence). For the CDR3, the DNA is TGTGCCAGCAGCCGGGACACTTGGTCTGGGGCCAACGTCCTGACTTTC. Protein sequence: CASSRDTWSGANVLTF.

This clonotype occurred many times. The chain has TRBV6-2 or TRBV6-3 and TRBJ1-5, with a possible D match to TRBD1 (6 bases). This CDR3 is 14 amino acids long. The germline CDR1 and CDR2 sequences are MNHEY and SVGEGT. V shed 5 bases and J shed 7 bases, with 15 bases lying between them. The CDR3 reads CASSRNRVGQPQHF. CDR3 coding DNA: TGTGCCAGCAGTCGAAACAGGGTTGGACAGCCCCAGCATTTT.

There are many counts of this clonotype. This sequence joins TRBV7-2 and TRBJ2-1; the D gene could be TRBD1 or TRBD2 (6 bases each). The V end was cut by 5 bases, the J end by 8 bases, with 16 bases between. In germline, CDR1 is SGHTA, CDR2 FQGNSA. The CDR3 extends over 14 amino acids. The CDR3 DNA reads as TGTGCCAGCAGCCCCCCGGGGGCGGGCTATGAGCAGTTCTTC. It is translated as CASSPPGAGYEQFF.

This clonotype was seen repeatedly, ten times or more. This chain uses TRBV5-1 with TRBJ2-1, with 8 bases fitting TRBD2. The CDR3 extends over 16 amino acids. Germline V gene sequence: CDR1 SGHRS, CDR2 YFSETQ. The V and J ends lost 2 bases and 4 bases, in that order; junction bases with no gene match: 8. CDR3 in amino acids: CASSFGLAGLYNEQFF. The CDR3 DNA follows: TGCGCCAGCAGCTTCGGGCTAGCGGGCTTATACAATGAGCAGTTCTTC.

This clonotype was found many times. The rearrangement joins TRBV6-2 or TRBV6-3 to TRBJ2-2, with 8 bases aligning to TRBD1. Germline V gene sequence: CDR1 MNHEY, CDR2 SVGEGT. Trimming took 6 bases from V and 3 from J; bases not matched to a gene: 0. The CDR3 covers 13 residues. The CDR3 DNA sequence: TGTGCCAGCAGGACAGGGGACACCGGGGAGCTGTTTTTT. It specifies CASRTGDTGELFF.